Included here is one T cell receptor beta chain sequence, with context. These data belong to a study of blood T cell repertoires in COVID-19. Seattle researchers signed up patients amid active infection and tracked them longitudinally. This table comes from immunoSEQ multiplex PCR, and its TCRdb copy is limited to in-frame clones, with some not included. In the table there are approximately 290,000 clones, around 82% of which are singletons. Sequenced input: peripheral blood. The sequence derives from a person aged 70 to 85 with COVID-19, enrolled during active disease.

In DNA, the CDR3 is TGCAGCGTTGGACAAAACCAAGAGACCCAGTACTTC. This codes for CSVGQNQETQYF. The chain couples TRBV29-1 to TRBJ2-5; D is ambiguous. Germline V gene lookup returns CDR1 SQVTM and CDR2 ANQGSEA. CDR3 size: 12 residues. Deletions cut 4 bases from V and 0 bases from J, with 6 bases between.